This entry concerns a single T cell receptor (beta chain). The sample belongs to a study of blood T cell repertoires in COVID-19. Background on the study: From the United States, Italy and Spain came samples of acute and convalescent COVID-19. Sources were T cells, B-cell-depleted T cells, or PBMCs; the material itself was cDNA or gDNA.

Germline V gives CDR1 LNHNV, CDR2 YYDKDF (reference sequence). The CDR3 is 16 amino acids. V shed 3 bases, J shed 5 bases, and the junction held 8 bases outside the gene matches. Authors' processing steps: Amplification with reference gene primers provided the estimates of nucleated cell counts. The assay was immunoSEQ multiplex PCR, and TCRdb's table has in-frame clones only and misses some. That table furnishes V, J and clone size, whereas the DNA furnished D and trimming. This sample has 40,000 to 55,000 clones; 82% occur once, and the top ten carry roughly 4.4%. The TCR originated in a woman aged 70 to 79 with acute or convalescent COVID-19. This chain connects TRBV15 to TRBJ1-1, with 11 bases fitting TRBD1. Material: peripheral blood. The CDR3: CATSSGQGAWGTEAFF. The DNA of the CDR3 is TGTGCCACCAGCAGCGGACAGGGGGCCTGGGGAACTGAAGCTTTCTTT.